This T cell receptor beta chain was obtained from a study of CD8 T cells in Susac syndrome. Study summary: Blood was drawn from patients with Susac syndrome. At that point, they were therapy-naive, on corticosteroids, or on intravenous immunoglobulin alone. Study outcomes and limitations: Clonal expansion involving Susac CD8+ cells peaked in TEMRA cells and active patients.

This clonotype was seen a handful of times. Its target is not known. With random hexamers, reverse transcription was performed on about 0.45 to 1 ug of RNA. TCRdb re-derived calls from the immunoSEQ multiplex PCR reads in MiXCR, one entry per CDR3 protein. The sample gives 100,000 to 150,000 distinct CDR3 sequences, 90% to 95% of which show up once; around 0.21% is in the top ten. Germline V gene lookup returns CDR1 MRHNA and CDR2 SNTAGT. The CDR3 is 16 residues long. Unmatched junction bases numbered 9, after V lost 5 bases and J lost 2 bases. The V and J genes are TRBV6-4 and TRBJ2-5; 9 bases fit TRBD2. What was sequenced was CD8+ T cells from PBMCs. The receptor comes from a human donor with Susac syndrome. The CDR3 coding sequence is TGTGCCAGCAGTTACTTTGTAGCGGGAGCACAAGAGACCCAGTACTTC. Translation: CASSYFVAGAQETQYF.